The present TCR beta chain was sequenced within a study of blood T cell repertoires in COVID-19. Produced via immunoSEQ multiplex PCR; TCRdb's table is partial and in-frame only. The sample lists about 59,000 clones, over 75% occurring once. CDR1 and CDR2 from the germline V gene are SNHLY and FYNNEI. This CDR3 comprises 15 residues. The V end was cut by 0 bases, the J end by 2 bases, with 10 bases between. The source is a woman of 80 years or more with acute or convalescent COVID-19. The chain combines TRBV2 with TRBJ1-1; D is unresolved. The sequenced sample consisted of peripheral blood. Written as DNA, the CDR3 is TGTGCCAGCAGTGAAGCGCTTCTGAGAAACACTGAAGCTTTCTTT. This translates into CASSEALLRNTEAFF.